The 11 T cell receptor beta chains below all came from one sample that was sequenced in a study of Ad26.COV2.S vaccination and SARS-CoV-2 variants. TCRdb's copy holds only in-frame clones and misses some; the assay was immunoSEQ multiplex PCR. The sample includes 300,000 to 500,000 clones, more than 85% of them seen just once. Stated treatment: approximately 18 received Ad26.COV2.S at low or high dose, single or two shots; about 5 received placebo; per-sample allocation not given. Sample collection was performed on day 63 after the first vaccine or placebo injection. Sequenced material: peripheral blood, taken in a trial of Ad26.COV2.S vaccine versus placebo. The receptors were gathered from a person aged 18-60 years who received the Ad26.COV2.S COVID-19 vaccine or a placebo.

This clone was detected only once. The chain combines TRBV5-5 with TRBJ2-2, with D possibly being TRBD2 (7 bases). V lost 5 bases and J lost 5, with 19 bases in between. CDR3 length: 16 amino acids. CDR1 is SGHKS, CDR2 YYEKEE, per germline (reference sequence). CDR3 residues: CASSTSAGALTGELFF. The DNA of the CDR3 is TGTGCCAGCAGTACCTCGGCGGGGGCACTTACCGGGGAGCTGTTTTTT.

The gene calls are TRBV2 and TRBJ2-1, with 7 positions matching TRBD2. The CDR3 covers 15 residues. J lost 1 base, V lost 4 bases, and 4 bases had no gene match. Germline V gene sequence: CDR1 SNHLY, CDR2 FYNNEI. The chain's CDR3 is CASSVGRGSYNEQFF. CDR3 nucleotides: TGTGCCAGCAGTGTGGGGCGGGGGTCCTACAATGAGCAGTTCTTC. Full variable domain (missing parts from reference TRBV2 and TRBJ2-1): EPEVTQTPSHQVTQMGQEVILRCVPISNHLYFYWYRQILGQKVEFLVSFYNNEISEKSEIFDDQFSVERPDGSNFTLKIRSTKLEDSAMYFCASSVGRGSYNEQFFGPGTRLTVL.

CDR3 sequence reads: CASSVNRNSPYGYTF. In nucleotides, the CDR3 is TGTGCCAGCAGCGTCAACCGGAATTCTCCCTATGGCTACACCTTC. This chain joins TRBV4-2 and TRBJ1-2; D remains unclear. V lost 5 bases and J lost 4, with 17 bases in between. The CDR3 extends over 15 amino acids. Germline CDR1 and CDR2: LGHNA and YNFKEQ.

This clone has just one count. The chain uses TRBV5-1 and TRBJ2-7; the D gene is possibly TRBD2 (7 bases). The CDR3 totals 15 residues. V dropped 2 bases and J dropped 4 bases, with 16 bases sitting between them. CDR1 is SGHRS, CDR2 YFSETQ, per germline. The CDR3 DNA is TGCGCCAGCAGCTTACAATGGGGGGGCCTTTACGAGCAGTACTTC. Translated, it gives CASSLQWGGLYEQYF.

The gene calls are TRBV5-8 and TRBJ2-7; the D is unclear. V was pared by 0 bases and J by 3 bases, with 7 bases between. Germline V gene data show CDR1 as SGHTS and CDR2 as YDEGEE. CDR3 length equals 13 residues. CDR3 sequence reads: CASSLDRDYEQYF. As DNA, the CDR3 is TGTGCCAGCAGCTTGGACAGAGACTACGAGCAGTACTTC.

The rearrangement uses TRBV13 and TRBJ2-7; D is uncertain. With 5 bases removed from V and 1 base from J, the gap between germline ends came to 18 bases. Germline V gene data show CDR1 as PRHDT and CDR2 as FYEKMQ (reference sequence). This CDR3 is built from 16 residues. DNA of the CDR3: TGTGCCAGCAGCAATCTACAAAGAGGACGGTCCTACGAGCAGTACTTC. Amino acid sequence: CASSNLQRGRSYEQYF.

The chain joins TRBV4-1 to TRBJ2-3; TRBD1 matches 8 bases. The CDR3 runs 15 residues. Germline V gene sequence: CDR1 MGHRA, CDR2 YSYEKL. J was trimmed by 2 bases and V by 2 bases; bases with no gene match: 3. CDR3 residues: CASSQMTGDTDTQYF. In nucleotides, the CDR3 is TGCGCCAGCAGCCAAATGACAGGGGACACAGATACGCAGTATTTT.

This rearrangement joins TRBV7-9 to TRBJ2-1; 8 nucleotides align to TRBD1. The CDR3 runs to 16 residues. The V and J ends lost 0 bases and 3 bases, in that order; junction bases with no gene match: 4. Germline V CDR1 and CDR2: SEHNR, FQNEAQ (reference sequence). In DNA, the CDR3 is TGTGCCAGCAGCTTAGCGGACAGGGAATACTACAATGAGCAGTTCTTC. Residues: CASSLADREYYNEQFF. Full variable domain (missing parts from reference TRBV7-9 and TRBJ2-1): DTGVSQNPRHKITKRGQNVTFRCDPISEHNRLYWYRQTLGQGPEFLTYFQNEAQLEKSRLLSDRFSAERPKGSFSTLEIQRTEQGDSAMYLCASSLADREYYNEQFFGPGTRLTVL.

The chain uses TRBV7-9 and TRBJ2-7; no clear D. The V end was cut by 1 base, the J end by 10 bases, with 11 bases between. The CDR3 totals 12 residues. Germline V CDR1 and CDR2: SEHNR, FQNEAQ (reference sequence). CDR3 region: CASSLEGNIQYF. CDR3 nucleotides: TGTGCCAGCAGCTTAGAGGGAAACATACAGTACTTC.

The chain combines TRBV7-6 with TRBJ2-1, with unresolved D. V was pared by 5 bases and J by 8 bases, with 16 bases between. The CDR3 runs to 14 residues. Germline values: CDR1 SGHVS, CDR2 FNYEAQ. CDR3 sequence: CASSPGRIRDEQFF. DNA for the CDR3: TGTGCCAGCAGCCCCGGACGGATTCGGGATGAGCAGTTCTTC.

The V call is TRBV4-3, the J call TRBJ1-1; D may be TRBD1 (5 bases). Germline loops: CDR1 LGHNA, CDR2 YSLEER. This CDR3 spans 13 amino acids. Trimming took off 4 bases at V and 3 bases at J, with 9 bases between the two ends. CDR3 DNA: TGCGCCAGCAGCCCTGGGACCGACACTGAAGCTTTCTTT. This translates into CASSPGTDTEAFF.